This TCR beta chain was recorded in a study of a mutant IDH1 vaccine in newly diagnosed glioma. This CDR3 contains 14 residues. From germline, CDR1 is SEHNR and CDR2 FQNEAQ (reference sequence). The V end lost 3 bases, the J end lost 5 bases, and 14 bases lay between the germline ends. Time point indicated: baseline, week 1 (first vaccination visit). The treatment was: pre-vaccination baseline after standard-of-care therapy. The protocol was immunoSEQ multiplex PCR, while the TCRdb copy is restricted to in-frame clones and leaves out a portion. This table holds some 60,000 clones, around 90% found once.

Here the sequenced sample was PBMCs, taken from a glioma patient treated with radiotherapy, temozolomide or both. The source of this sequence is a man aged 50-60 years with glioma. The rearrangement links TRBV7-9 to TRBJ2-7; D is tentatively TRBD1 or TRBD2 (5 bases each). The CDR3 nucleotides read TGTGCCAGCAGCTTTGGTGGCAGGGACCACGAGCAGTACTTC. Translated: CASSFGGRDHEQYF.